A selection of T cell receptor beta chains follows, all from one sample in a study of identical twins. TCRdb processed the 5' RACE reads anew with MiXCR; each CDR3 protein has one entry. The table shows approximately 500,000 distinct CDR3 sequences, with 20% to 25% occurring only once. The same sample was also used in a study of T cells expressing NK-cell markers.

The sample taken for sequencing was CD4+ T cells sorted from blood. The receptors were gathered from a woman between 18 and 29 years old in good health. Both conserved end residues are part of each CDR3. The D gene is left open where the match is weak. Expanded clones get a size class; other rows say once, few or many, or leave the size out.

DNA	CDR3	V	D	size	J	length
TGCGCCAGCAGCCCGGCCGGGACAGACTCTGAAGCTTTCTTT	CASSPAGTDSEAFF	TRBV5-1	TRBD1	NA	TRBJ1-1	14
TGTGCCAGCAGCTTAGACGGGGCGGGAGACGATACGCAGTATTTT	CASSLDGAGDDTQYF	TRBV7-9	TRBD2	few	TRBJ2-3	15
TGTGCCATCTCTAGCGGCTATGGCGAGCAGTACTTC	CAISSGYGEQYF	TRBV10-3	TRBD2	few	TRBJ2-7	12
TGTGCCAGCAGCCAACGCGGGGGGGCTGAGGAGCAGTACTTC	CASSQRGGAEEQYF	TRBV3-1	TRBD2	NA	TRBJ2-7	14
TGCAGCGTTGAAGGTAACCGGGACGAGCAGTACTTC	CSVEGNRDEQYF	TRBV29-1	NA	NA	TRBJ2-7	12
TGCGCCAGCGCGGTAGGCCGACAGGGCAACTATGGCTACACCTTC	CASAVGRQGNYGYTF	TRBV5-1	TRBD1	NA	TRBJ1-2	15
TGCGCCAGCAGCTTGCCGAGGGGCCTCTACGAGCAGTACTTC	CASSLPRGLYEQYF	TRBV5-1	NA	NA	TRBJ2-7	14
TGTGCCAGCAGCCCCGGACGGCGTGAACATGAGCAGTTCTTC	CASSPGRREHEQFF	TRBV7-9	NA	few	TRBJ2-1	14
TGTGCCAGCAAATTAGAGCGGACCCAGTACTTC	CASKLERTQYF	TRBV2	NA	many	TRBJ2-5	11
TGCAGTGCTAGAGAGGGCAGGGTCCCCGAGCAGTACTTC	CSAREGRVPEQYF	TRBV20-1	NA	NA	TRBJ2-7	13
TGCAGCGTTGAACGGGGGTACAATGAGCAGTTCTTC	CSVERGYNEQFF	TRBV29-1	NA	many	TRBJ2-1	12
TGTGCCATCAGTGGATGGACTAGCGGGGGGCACAGCTCCTACGAGCAGTACTTC	CAISGWTSGGHSSYEQYF	TRBV10-3	TRBD2	NA	TRBJ2-7	18
TGCAGTGCTAGGGGGCCGCGGGAGTGGTTCTTC	CSARGPREWFF	TRBV20-1	TRBD2	NA	TRBJ2-1	11
TGTGCCAGCAGCCGCGTGGATACGCAGTATTTT	CASSRVDTQYF	TRBV7-9	NA	few	TRBJ2-3	11
TGTGCCAGCAGGGCGGACAGGGGAGGCCAGCCCCAGCATTTT	CASRADRGGQPQHF	TRBV2	TRBD1	few	TRBJ1-5	14
TGTGCCAGCAGCCGGACAGGGCTCACTGAAGCTTTCTTT	CASSRTGLTEAFF	TRBV6-1	TRBD1	many	TRBJ1-1	13
TGTGCCAGCAGCCAAGATTCCCGGGAGCAGTACTTC	CASSQDSREQYF	TRBV3-1	NA	few	TRBJ2-7	12
TGCAGTGCTAGGATGACGAGAAGCGGGAGTTTCGCAGATACGCAGTATTTT	CSARMTRSGSFADTQYF	TRBV20-1	TRBD2	few	TRBJ2-3	17
TGTGCCAGCAGCCAAGGACAGGGAAACACTGAAGCTTTCTTT	CASSQGQGNTEAFF	TRBV3-1	TRBD1	many	TRBJ1-1	14
TGTGCCAGCAGCCAAGATTGGCAGAAAAATCAGCCCCAGCATTTT	CASSQDWQKNQPQHF	TRBV4-2	NA	few	TRBJ1-5	15
TGTGCCAGCAGCTTCGACAGGCTGATGGAGACCCAGTACTTC	CASSFDRLMETQYF	TRBV7-9	NA	few	TRBJ2-5	14
TGTGCCAGCAGCGCGAATCAAGGTGGTACGCAGTATTTT	CASSANQGGTQYF	TRBV9	NA	few	TRBJ2-3	13
TGCAGTGCTCGGGAGTCCAACCGAAAGGAAGAGACCCAGTACTTC	CSARESNRKEETQYF	TRBV20-1	NA	NA	TRBJ2-5	15
TGTGCCAGCAGTTTCCGATCTGGGGCCAACGTCCTGACTTTC	CASSFRSGANVLTF	TRBV12-3/TRBV12-4	NA	few	TRBJ2-6	14
TGTGCCAGCAGCTTAGGGACTAGCGGGGGGCAGAACTTC	CASSLGTSGGQNF	TRBV7-9	TRBD2	few	TRBJ2-4	13
TGTGCCAGCACCGGGAGGGACAGGGGAGTCGCTGGGGCCAACGTCCTGACTTTC	CASTGRDRGVAGANVLTF	TRBV12-3/TRBV12-4	TRBD1	few	TRBJ2-6	18
TGTGCCAGCAGATCACGTCAGGCCACCGGGGAGCTGTTTTTT	CASRSRQATGELFF	TRBV6-1	NA	few	TRBJ2-2	14
TGCAGTGCGCATAAAGGCCTTGCGAACACCGGGGAGCTGTTTTTT	CSAHKGLANTGELFF	TRBV20-1	NA	few	TRBJ2-2	15
TGTGCCAGCAGTTCGAGAGGTGGGGGGACAGGGGCTTCCACAGATACGCAGTATTTT	CASSSRGGGTGASTDTQYF	TRBV6-5	TRBD1	NA	TRBJ2-3	19